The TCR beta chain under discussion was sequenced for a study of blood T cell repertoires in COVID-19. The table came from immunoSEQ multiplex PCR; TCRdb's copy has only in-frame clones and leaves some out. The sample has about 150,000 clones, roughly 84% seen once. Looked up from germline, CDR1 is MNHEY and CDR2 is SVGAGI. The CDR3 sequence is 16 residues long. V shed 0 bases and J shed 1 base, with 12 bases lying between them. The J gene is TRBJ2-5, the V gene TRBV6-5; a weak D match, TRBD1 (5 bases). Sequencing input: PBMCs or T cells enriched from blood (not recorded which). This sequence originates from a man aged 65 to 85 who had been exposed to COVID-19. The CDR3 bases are TGTGCCAGCAGTTACTCCGTATCGACAGTCCAAGAGACCCAGTACTTC. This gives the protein CASSYSVSTVQETQYF.